This passage covers 28 T cell receptor beta chains from one sample sequenced in a study of radiation and T cells in renal cell carcinoma. The time point is: baseline pretreatment blood. Treatment indicated: 15 Gy SBRT to primary tumor, nephrectomy 4 weeks later. Some clones are missing from TCRdb's copy, which holds only in-frame ones; the method was immunoSEQ multiplex PCR. The table lists about 59,000 clones, around 80% of them singletons. This specimen was blood, taken from a patient whose treatment included radiotherapy and nephrectomy. Receptors originate from a man aged 55 to 70 with renal cell carcinoma.

The rearrangement joins TRBV7-9 to TRBJ1-2; possibly TRBD1 for D (6 bases). CDR1 is SEHNR and CDR2 is FQNEAQ in the germline V gene (reference sequence). V lost 5 bases and J lost 0, with 10 bases in between. The CDR3 is made up of 14 amino acids. CDR3 bases: TGTGCCAGCAGCACACAGGGTACTAACTATGGCTACACCTTC. Amino acids: CASSTQGTNYGYTF.

The J gene is TRBJ1-2, the V gene TRBV5-4; D unresolved. Looked up from germline, CDR1 is SGHNT and CDR2 is YYREEE (reference sequence). Trimming took off 0 bases at V and 4 bases at J, with 16 bases between the two ends. CDR3 size: 16 residues. For the CDR3, the DNA is TGTGCCAGCAGCTTGGCAACGGCGGGGAAGGCCTATGGCTACACCTTC. Amino acid sequence: CASSLATAGKAYGYTF.

The gene calls are TRBV2 and TRBJ1-5, with D unresolved. This CDR3 contains 14 residues. The germline V gene encodes CDR1 SNHLY and CDR2 FYNNEI. Trimming removed 0 bases at V and 7 bases at J, with 10 bases between. The CDR3 DNA is TGTGCCAGCAGTGAAGCCGGGAGGCGGCAGCCCCAGCATTTT. Its translation is CASSEAGRRQPQHF. Complete variable domain (other parts from reference TRBV2 and TRBJ1-5): EPEVTQTPSHQVTQMGQEVILRCVPISNHLYFYWYRQILGQKVEFLVSFYNNEISEKSEIFDDQFSVERPDGSNFTLKIRSTKLEDSAMYFCASSEAGRRQPQHFGDGTRLSIL.

V and J are TRBV18 and TRBJ1-1; possibly TRBD1 for D (5 bases). CDR1 is KGHSH, CDR2 LQKENI, per germline. This CDR3 spans 14 amino acids. Trimming left V 0 bases short and J 1 base short, with 6 bases between. CDR3 protein: CASSPPGPNTEAFF. In DNA, the CDR3 is TGTGCCAGCTCACCACCGGGGCCGAACACTGAAGCTTTCTTT.

This clone has a single count. The V and J genes are TRBV9 and TRBJ2-2; TRBD2 aligns across 9 bases. The junction had 5 bases not matched to a gene; V was cut back by 3 bases and J by 2 bases. The germline V gene has CDR1 SGDLS and CDR2 YYNGEE. The CDR3 runs to 16 residues. The CDR3 DNA follows: TGTGCCAGCAGCGCCCCGGGACTAGCAAACACCGGGGAGCTGTTTTTT. Its translation is CASSAPGLANTGELFF.

The rearrangement links TRBV5-5 to TRBJ2-3; 10 bases match TRBD1. The CDR3 has 16 residues. V was pared by 0 bases and J by 3 bases, with 4 bases of the junction left unmatched. The V gene's germline CDR1 is SGHKS and CDR2 YYEKEE (reference sequence). CDR3: CASSLGQGAGTDTQYF. Here the CDR3 DNA reads TGTGCCAGCAGCTTGGGACAGGGGGCTGGTACAGATACGCAGTATTTT.

The chain has TRBV2 and TRBJ2-3; weak D call: TRBD1 (6 bases). This CDR3 spans 15 amino acids. Per the germline V gene, CDR1 is SNHLY and CDR2 is FYNNEI. Trimming cost V 3 bases and J 3 bases, with 13 bases left between them. The CDR3: CASSDRGGTTDTQYF. CDR3 coding DNA: TGTGCCAGCAGTGATAGAGGGGGAACAACAGATACGCAGTATTTT.

This chain links TRBV11-3 with TRBJ2-7, with D tentatively TRBD1 (6 bases). There are 12 residues in the CDR3. Trimming left V 3 bases short and J 3 bases short, with 6 bases between. Germline V gives CDR1 SGHNT, CDR2 YENEEA. This CDR3 reads CASSLTGYEQYV. The CDR3 region has the DNA TGTGCCAGCAGCTTGACAGGCTACGAGCAGTACGTC.

The gene calls are TRBV5-1 and TRBJ1-2; 10 bases map to TRBD1. CDR1 is SGHRS and CDR2 is YFSETQ in the germline V gene. CDR3 size: 17 residues. J was trimmed by 1 base and V by 2 bases; bases with no gene match: 8. CDR3 bases: TGCGCCAGCAGCTTTCCGGGACAGGGGAATTTTAACTATGGCTACACCTTC. Protein product: CASSFPGQGNFNYGYTF.

V gene TRBV7-8 combines with J gene TRBJ1-2; D gene unclear. The germline V and J ends were trimmed by 5 bases and 0 bases, with 13 bases remaining between them. The CDR3 covers 15 residues. Germline CDR1 SGHVS, CDR2 FQNEAQ. CDR3 sequence reads: CASSLQAIANYGYTF. Written as DNA, the CDR3 is TGTGCCAGCAGCCTACAAGCTATCGCTAACTATGGCTACACCTTC.

The V call is TRBV5-6, the J call TRBJ1-2; maybe TRBD1 (6 bases). The CDR3 runs 15 residues. Germline assignment: CDR1 SGHDT and CDR2 YYEEEE. Trimming stripped 4 bases from V and 0 bases from J, with 13 bases between. The CDR3 DNA sequence: TGTGCCAGCAGCCTGGGGACACTTCCTAACTATGGCTACACCTTC. It yields the protein CASSLGTLPNYGYTF.

The CDR3 coding sequence is TGCGCCAGCGAGGAGGGCCATAGCAATCAGCCCCAGCATTTT. Protein: CASEEGHSNQPQHF. This chain links TRBV10-1 with TRBJ1-5; no reliable D call. The CDR3 totals 14 residues. Germline V gene lookup returns CDR1 WNHNN and CDR2 SYGVQD (reference sequence). V lost 8 bases, J lost 0 bases, and 11 bases lay in between.

The chain combines TRBV13 with TRBJ2-5, with D tentatively TRBD1 (6 bases). The ends were cut back, 4 bases at V and 2 bases at J, with 23 bases in the middle. Germline V gene lookup returns CDR1 PRHDT and CDR2 FYEKMQ (reference sequence). The CDR3 sequence is 18 residues long. The CDR3 bases are TGTGCCAGCAGCTCACTACCTCTTGGGACACCGGCTCAAGAGACCCAGTACTTC. This sequence encodes CASSSLPLGTPAQETQYF.

This chain links TRBV13 with TRBJ2-3, with TRBD2 matching 10 bases. This CDR3 is built from 22 residues. Looked up from germline, CDR1 is PRHDT and CDR2 is FYEKMQ (reference sequence). The junction had 24 bases not matched to a gene; V was cut back by 2 bases and J by 4 bases. The CDR3 region is CASSLLSGIAGGPESGADTQYF. The CDR3 DNA sequence: TGTGCCAGCAGCTTATTATCGGGGATAGCGGGGGGCCCTGAATCTGGGGCAGATACGCAGTATTTT.

The chain employs TRBV9 and TRBJ1-2; D possibly corresponds to TRBD1 (5 bases). CDR1 and CDR2 (germline): SGDLS, YYNGEE. CDR3 length equals 12 residues. The V end lost 3 bases, the J end lost 3 bases, and 6 bases lay between the germline ends. The CDR3, as DNA: TGTGCCAGCAGCGAGGGACACTATGGCTACACCTTC. Protein sequence: CASSEGHYGYTF.

This chain uses TRBV5-1 with TRBJ2-1; no reliable D call. The V end lost 4 bases, the J end lost 7 bases, and 15 bases lay between the germline ends. Germline CDR1 SGHRS, CDR2 YFSETQ. This CDR3 spans 14 amino acids. The CDR3 DNA is TGCGCCAGCAGCCCAAACGAACTAAGTAATGAGCAGTTCTTC. This sequence encodes CASSPNELSNEQFF. The full variable domain, its missing parts supplied by reference TRBV5-1 and TRBJ2-1, is KAGVTQTPRYLIKTRGQQVTLSCSPISGHRSVSWYQQTPGQGLQFLFEYFSETQRNKGNFPGRFSGRQFSNSRSEMNVSTLELGDSALYLCASSPNELSNEQFFGPGTRLTVL.

This clone is large in the sample. V is TRBV10-3 and J is TRBJ2-5; D is perhaps TRBD2 (6 bases). Germline V lookup: CDR1 ENHRY, CDR2 SYGVKD. The CDR3 covers 14 residues. Trimming stripped 3 bases from V and 5 bases from J, with 13 bases between. The CDR3, as DNA: TGTGCCATCAGTGATGGAGGGGCGTGGGAGACCCAGTACTTC. Its translation: CAISDGGAWETQYF.

The gene calls are TRBV7-2 and TRBJ2-7; no reliable D call. Germline loops: CDR1 SGHTA, CDR2 FQGNSA. The ends were cut back, 2 bases at V and 0 bases at J, with 14 bases in the middle. The CDR3 has 16 residues. For the CDR3, the DNA is TGTGCCAGCAGCTTAAGACGACTCTCCGACTCCTACGAGCAGTACTTC. Its protein product is CASSLRRLSDSYEQYF.

The rearrangement joins TRBV19 to TRBJ2-2; D may be TRBD2 (6 bases). The germline gives CDR1 LNHDA, CDR2 SQIVND (reference sequence). This CDR3 is built from 14 residues. Trimming took 6 bases from V and 0 from J, leaving 8 bases between them. The CDR3: CASSPGANTGELFF. The CDR3 bases are TGTGCCAGTAGCCCGGGGGCGAACACCGGGGAGCTGTTTTTT.

The chain couples TRBV6-1 to TRBJ2-1; a possible D gene is TRBD2 (6 bases). Deletions cut 2 bases from V and 8 bases from J, with 10 bases between. This CDR3 spans 13 amino acids. Germline values: CDR1 MNHNS, CDR2 SASEGT. Here the CDR3 DNA reads TGTGCCAGCAGTGAAACTCCGGGGGATGAGCAGTTCTTC. It specifies CASSETPGDEQFF.

Points on this clone: The identical CDR3 is also encoded by other nucleotide sequences in the sample. The V call is TRBV15, the J call TRBJ2-5, with D unresolved. The CDR3 has 12 residues. Germline-derived CDR1 and CDR2 are LNHNV and YYDKDF (reference sequence). V was trimmed by 0 bases and J by 4 bases, leaving 3 bases between them. The CDR3 nucleotides are TGTGCCACCAGCAGAGACGGAGAGACCCAGTACTTC. It specifies CATSRDGETQYF.

The chain is built from TRBV5-1 and TRBJ2-7; 11 nucleotides line up with TRBD2. This CDR3 spans 16 amino acids. After removal of 0 bases from V and 5 bases from J, the junction contained 7 bases not matched to a gene. Germline-derived CDR1 and CDR2 are SGHRS and YFSETQ. The CDR3 reads CASSLAPLAGGDEQYV. In nucleotides, the CDR3 is TGCGCCAGCAGCTTGGCTCCGCTAGCGGGAGGAGACGAGCAGTACGTC.

The chain joins TRBV6-1 to TRBJ1-4; tentatively, D is TRBD1 (5 bases). This CDR3 is 14 amino acids long. With 4 bases removed from V and 3 bases from J, the gap between germline ends came to 9 bases. CDR1 is MNHNS, CDR2 SASEGT, per germline. As DNA, the CDR3 is TGTGCCAGCAGTGGTGGGGCCGCTAATGAAAAACTGTTTTTT. It yields the protein CASSGGAANEKLFF.

The genes are TRBV30 and TRBJ1-5; TRBD1 matches 11 bases. CDR3 length: 16 amino acids. V gave up 3 bases and J gave up 7 bases; unmatched junction bases: 11. The germline V gene has CDR1 GTSNPN and CDR2 SVGIG (reference sequence). The CDR3 sequence is CAWSRWTGTGGQPQHF. In DNA form, the CDR3 reads TGTGCCTGGAGCCGCTGGACCGGGACAGGGGGACAGCCCCAGCATTTT.

V usage is TRBV14 and J usage is TRBJ2-3; D is tentatively TRBD1 or TRBD2 (5 bases each). Per germline, CDR1 SGHDN and CDR2 FVKESK. V shed 1 base and J shed 1 base, with 6 bases lying between them. The CDR3 runs 14 residues. The CDR3 sequence is CASSQAGRTDTQYF. CDR3 DNA: TGTGCCAGCAGCCAAGCGGGACGCACAGATACGCAGTATTTT.

The chain has TRBV10-1 and TRBJ1-2; no definite D call. Germline CDR1 reads WNHNN; CDR2 reads SYGVQD (reference sequence). V lost 2 bases and J 1 base, leaving 8 bases between the germline ends. This CDR3 has 14 amino acids. The CDR3 reads CASSERGINYGYTF. The CDR3 DNA sequence: TGCGCCAGCAGTGAGAGAGGGATTAACTATGGCTACACCTTC.

The gene calls are TRBV25-1 and TRBJ2-4; weak D call: TRBD1 (8 bases). CDR1 is MGHDK and CDR2 is SYGVNS in the germline V gene. The CDR3 runs to 16 residues. V shed 8 bases and J shed 3 bases, with 20 bases lying between them. CDR3 sequence reads: CASSSDREGVKNIQYF. CDR3 DNA: TGTGCCAGCTCCTCGGACAGGGAGGGTGTCAAAAACATTCAGTACTTC.

The V gene is TRBV5-1, the J gene TRBJ1-1, with D possibly TRBD1 on 5 matching bases. Trimming pared 5 bases from V and 1 base from J, leaving 9 bases between. The germline CDR1 and CDR2 sequences are SGHRS and YFSETQ. CDR3 length: 13 residues. CDR3 in DNA: TGCGCCAGCAGGACAGAATCGAACACTGAAGCTTTCTTT. This translates into CASRTESNTEAFF.